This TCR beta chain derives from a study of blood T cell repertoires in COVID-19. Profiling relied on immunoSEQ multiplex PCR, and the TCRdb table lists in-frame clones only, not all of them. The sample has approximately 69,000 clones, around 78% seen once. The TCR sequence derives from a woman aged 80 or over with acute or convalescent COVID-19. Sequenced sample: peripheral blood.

The CDR3: CASSLTTGSSYNEQFF. The CDR3, as DNA: TGTGCCAGTAGTCTAACTACTGGGAGCTCCTACAATGAGCAGTTCTTC. V is TRBV19 and J is TRBJ2-1; possibly TRBD2 for D (5 bases). Trimming took off 5 bases at V and 0 bases at J, with 14 bases between the two ends. Germline V gene data show CDR1 as LNHDA and CDR2 as SQIVND (reference sequence). This CDR3 contains 16 residues.